This T cell receptor beta chain comes out of a study of CD8 T cells in ankylosing spondylitis. Whole-study results and caveats: A motif of roughly 8 highly homologous TCR beta variants was seen as apparently characteristic of ankylosing spondylitis blood. The study looked at matched synovial fluid samples from ankylosing spondylitis patients. Disease-linked clones were reported to be significantly enriched there.

Ten or more counts support this clonotype. The antigen is undetermined. Molecular-barcoded quantitative 5'-RACE produced these TCR beta libraries. Each CDR3 protein is one row after TCRdb ran MiXCR on the 5' RACE reads. Here the sample spans approximately 540,000 distinct CDR3 sequences, more than 9.5% being singletons. The sequence was collected from a male donor with ankylosing spondylitis. The sequencing input was blood, either unsorted or a sorted T cell fraction (not recorded which).

CDR3 sequence: CATSRDRGGRSYNEQFF. The CDR3 coding sequence is TGTGCCACCAGCAGAGATCGTGGCGGCCGGTCCTACAATGAGCAGTTCTTC. The chain employs TRBV15 and TRBJ2-1; no reliable D call. The V and J ends lost 0 bases and 1 base respectively, with 13 bases between them. Looked up from germline, CDR1 is LNHNV and CDR2 is YYDKDF (reference sequence). The CDR3 spans 17 residues.